These 32 T cell receptor beta chains came from one sample sequenced in a study of blood T cell repertoires in COVID-19 (dated by TCRdb to 2020 to 2022). Libraries came from the immunoSEQ multiplex PCR assay. TCRdb stores this immuneACCESS table with in-frame sequences only. Part of the clones is absent; in the studies checked, under half of the shortfall reflects unresolved V genes, and no reason is known for the rest. The sample yields roughly 200,000 clones; around nine tenths were counted once. 6.2% of the sample is held by the ten biggest clonotypes. The source material was peripheral blood. All receptors come from a man aged 60 to 75 who had recovered from COVID-19.

The chain uses TRBV7-9 and TRBJ1-2; D is uncertain. The CDR3 has 15 residues. CDR1 is SEHNR and CDR2 is FQNEAQ in the germline V gene (reference sequence). V lost 4 bases and J lost 4, with 16 bases in between. DNA for the CDR3: TGTGCCAGCAGCTCCCAGAATACCCTAGGCTATGGCTACACCTTC. Translating it yields CASSSQNTLGYGYTF.

V usage is TRBV9 and J usage is TRBJ1-2; 8 bases are a match to TRBD1. J was trimmed by 7 bases and V by 1 base; bases with no gene match: 3. CDR3 size: 13 residues. Germline lookup yields CDR1 SGDLS and CDR2 YYNGEE. This CDR3 reads CASSVQGAGGYTF. In DNA form, the CDR3 reads TGTGCCAGCAGCGTACAGGGGGCGGGTGGCTACACCTTC.

V usage is TRBV9 and J usage is TRBJ2-5; perhaps TRBD1 as D (5 bases). The V gene's germline CDR1 is SGDLS and CDR2 YYNGEE. This CDR3 is built from 13 residues. Trimming took off 0 bases at V and 2 bases at J, with 5 bases between the two ends. CDR3 coding DNA: TGTGCCAGCAGCGTAGGACAGCAAGAGACCCAGTACTTC. Translation: CASSVGQQETQYF.

The chain's CDR3 is CASQGGEGLTEAFF. CDR3 bases: TGTGCCAGCCAGGGGGGAGAGGGTCTCACTGAAGCTTTCTTT. The rearrangement joins TRBV28 to TRBJ1-1; 7 nucleotides align to TRBD1. This CDR3 is built from 14 residues. V gave up 8 bases and J gave up 4 bases; unmatched junction bases: 10. Germline CDR1 reads MDHEN; CDR2 reads SYDVKM.

The CDR3 sequence: CASSYGRGQVAFF. The DNA of the CDR3 is TGTGCCAGCAGTTACGGGCGGGGGCAGGTAGCTTTCTTT. The chain has TRBV6-5 and TRBJ1-1; a possible D gene is TRBD1 (6 bases). V lost 2 bases to trimming and J lost 10 bases, with 14 bases between them. The germline CDR1 and CDR2 sequences are MNHEY and SVGAGI. The CDR3 runs 13 residues.

This chain connects TRBV5-1 to TRBJ2-5, with TRBD2 as a possible D gene (5 bases). V was shortened by 4 bases and J by 2 bases, with 18 bases between the two germline ends. The CDR3 runs to 16 residues. Germline lookup yields CDR1 SGHRS and CDR2 YFSETQ. This CDR3 is CASSDAGGRFQETQYF. In DNA, the CDR3 is TGCGCCAGCAGCGATGCCGGTGGGAGATTTCAAGAGACCCAGTACTTC.

The chain uses TRBV27 and TRBJ2-7; possibly TRBD2 for D (7 bases). This CDR3 comprises 14 residues. Germline CDR1 and CDR2: MNHEY and SMNVEV (reference sequence). The V end was cut by 10 bases, the J end by 4 bases, with 20 bases between. CDR3 amino acids: CATGWGGNPYEQYF. DNA of the CDR3: TGTGCCACCGGGTGGGGGGGCAACCCATACGAGCAGTACTTC.

The rearrangement uses TRBV2 and TRBJ1-5; tentative D call: TRBD1 (5 bases). This CDR3 has 13 amino acids. Germline V gives CDR1 SNHLY, CDR2 FYNNEI. V dropped 4 bases and J dropped 7 bases, with 11 bases sitting between them. The CDR3 is CASSAGLSQPQHF. The CDR3 DNA reads TGTGCCAGCAGTGCAGGGTTGAGCCAGCCCCAGCATTTT.

V gene TRBV7-7 combines with J gene TRBJ2-1, with D possibly matching TRBD2 (7 bases). Trimming removed 5 bases at V and 6 bases at J, with 20 bases between. The V gene's germline CDR1 is SSHAT and CDR2 FNYEAQ (reference sequence). This CDR3 comprises 16 residues. Written as DNA, the CDR3 is TGTGCCAGCAGCCCAAATCTGGGGGGGCCGTCCAATGAGCAGTTCTTC. Translating gives CASSPNLGGPSNEQFF.

The chain joins TRBV4-3 to TRBJ1-4; 7 nucleotides line up with TRBD1. CDR3 length: 16 amino acids. The germline CDR1 and CDR2 sequences are LGHNA and YSLEER. The V gene end was trimmed by 4 bases and the J gene end by 7 bases; junction bases not matched to a gene: 12. The CDR3 sequence: CASSRGGGNQPEKLFF. The CDR3 region has the DNA TGCGCCAGCAGCCGAGGGGGCGGGAATCAACCTGAAAAACTGTTTTTT.

The gene calls are TRBV5-1 and TRBJ2-2; 8 bases are shared with TRBD1. Germline V gene lookup returns CDR1 SGHRS and CDR2 YFSETQ. J was trimmed by 4 bases and V by 4 bases; bases with no gene match: 3. CDR3 length: 14 amino acids. CDR3 nucleotides: TGCGCCAGCAGCCCAACAGGGGGCACCGGGGAGCTGTTTTTT. It is translated as CASSPTGGTGELFF.

The chain carries TRBV2 and TRBJ2-7; 11 bases line up with TRBD1. The CDR3 runs 18 residues. The V gene's germline CDR1 is SNHLY and CDR2 FYNNEI. V gave up 2 bases and J gave up 6 bases; unmatched junction bases: 15. For the CDR3, the DNA is TGTGCCAGCAGTGAACTCATGTCAGGACAGGGGGCCGTTGCCGAGCAGTACTTC. This encodes CASSELMSGQGAVAEQYF.

The chain carries TRBV7-9 and TRBJ2-5, with D perhaps TRBD1 (5 bases). Germline V gene data show CDR1 as SEHNR and CDR2 as FQNEAQ (reference sequence). V was trimmed by 5 bases and J by 5 bases, leaving 9 bases between them. The length of the CDR3 is 12 residues. CDR3 sequence reads: CASSPQGETQYF. The CDR3 bases are TGTGCCAGCAGCCCCCAGGGCGAGACCCAGTACTTC.

This clone was seen repeatedly, ten times or more. The chain couples TRBV2 to TRBJ1-2; no clear D. The V gene lost 6 bases and the J gene lost 4 bases, with 6 bases spanning the gap. CDR1 is SNHLY and CDR2 is FYNNEI in the germline V gene. The CDR3 length is 11 residues. CDR3: CASRSLYGYTF. CDR3 nucleotides: TGTGCCAGCAGATCACTCTATGGCTACACCTTC.

The chain couples TRBV3-1 (or the pseudogene TRBV3-2) to TRBJ2-7, with 10 bases that match TRBD2. This CDR3 region has 16 residues. With 2 bases clipped from V and 2 bases from J, the junction kept 6 bases outside the gene matches. Looked up from germline, CDR1 is LGHDT and CDR2 is YNNKEL (reference sequence). CDR3 amino acids: CASSQWTSGYTYEQYF. The DNA for the CDR3 is TGTGCCAGCAGCCAATGGACTAGCGGTTATACCTACGAGCAGTACTTC.

This clone was detected once. This chain connects TRBV28 to TRBJ1-2; D ambiguous. The germline V gene encodes CDR1 MDHEN and CDR2 SYDVKM. V lost 4 bases, J lost 4 bases, and 13 bases lay in between. The CDR3 is 14 amino acids. As DNA, the CDR3 is TGTGCCAGCAGTTCCCTAGGAGACCCCTATGGCTACACCTTC. Protein product: CASSSLGDPYGYTF.

This chain joins TRBV12-3 or TRBV12-4 and TRBJ2-7; possibly TRBD2 for D (5 bases). The CDR3 has 12 amino acids. The V and J ends lost 7 bases and 4 bases respectively, with 11 bases between them. CDR3 sequence (DNA): TGTGCCAGCACCGTTGAGGGATACGAGCAGTACTTC. Translation gives CASTVEGYEQYF.

The rearrangement uses TRBV15 and TRBJ1-1; a possible D gene is TRBD1 (5 bases). This CDR3 region has 15 residues. Germline assignment: CDR1 LNHNV and CDR2 YYDKDF (reference sequence). Trimming removed 0 bases from V and 0 bases from J, with 8 bases in between. Here the CDR3 reads CATSRDPGMNTEAFF. The CDR3, as DNA: TGTGCCACCAGCAGAGATCCAGGGATGAACACTGAAGCTTTCTTT. Filled out from reference TRBV15 and TRBJ1-1, the complete variable domain reads DAMVIQNPRYQVTQFGKPVTLSCSQTLNHNVMYWYQQKSSQAPKLLFHYYDKDFNNEADTPDNFQSRRPNTSFCFLDIRSPGLGDTAMYLCATSRDPGMNTEAFFGQGTRLTVV.

CDR3 DNA sequence: TGTGCCAGCAGCGCGGTATTAGGCAATTCCTACGAGCAGTACTTC. Translated, it gives CASSAVLGNSYEQYF. The gene calls are TRBV6-5 and TRBJ2-7; D unclear. V was trimmed by 6 bases and J by 1 base, leaving 16 bases between them. This CDR3 region has 15 residues. Germline V gives CDR1 MNHEY, CDR2 SVGAGI.

The rearrangement uses TRBV6-2 or TRBV6-3 and TRBJ1-2; 9 bases map to TRBD1. CDR1 is MNHEY and CDR2 is SVGEGT in the germline V gene. The CDR3 has 14 residues. Unmatched junction bases numbered 3, after V lost 2 bases and J lost 5 bases. CDR3 protein: CASSYDRGLYGYTF. The CDR3 DNA reads TGTGCCAGCAGTTACGACAGGGGGTTATATGGCTACACCTTC.

The rearrangement uses TRBV30 and TRBJ2-3; D unclear. CDR1 is GTSNPN, CDR2 SVGIG, per germline (reference sequence). The germline V and J ends were trimmed by 5 bases and 0 bases, with 9 bases remaining between them. The CDR3 is 13 residues long. For the CDR3, the DNA is TGTGCCTGGGTGTTCCTTAGCACAGATACGCAGTATTTT. It codes for CAWVFLSTDTQYF.

This rearrangement joins TRBV19 to TRBJ2-5; the match to TRBD1 covers 7 bases. V shed 8 bases, J shed 5 bases, and the junction held 11 bases outside the gene matches. This CDR3 comprises 14 residues. Germline V gene data show CDR1 as LNHDA and CDR2 as SQIVND (reference sequence). The CDR3 spells CASGDTTGLETQYF. The CDR3 DNA reads as TGTGCCAGTGGGGATACGACAGGGTTGGAGACCCAGTACTTC.

The genes are TRBV2 and TRBJ2-2; 8 nucleotides agree with TRBD1. Trimming removed 6 bases from V and 3 bases from J; junction bases left unmatched: 6. Germline V gene lookup returns CDR1 SNHLY and CDR2 FYNNEI. CDR3 length: 15 amino acids. CDR3 DNA sequence: TGTGCCAGCAGCGGACAGGGTGGCGACACCGGGGAGCTGTTTTTT. As protein: CASSGQGGDTGELFF.

This sequence joins TRBV19 and TRBJ1-5, with D possibly TRBD1 on 6 matching bases. CDR3 length equals 14 residues. Trimming removed 6 bases from V and 3 bases from J, with 12 bases in between. Per germline, CDR1 LNHDA and CDR2 SQIVND (reference sequence). The CDR3 protein is CASRQTGLNQPQHF. The CDR3 DNA reads TGTGCCAGTAGACAAACAGGGCTCAATCAGCCCCAGCATTTT.

V gene TRBV28 combines with J gene TRBJ1-2; D gene ambiguous. V was pared by 1 base and J by 5 bases, with 8 bases between. In germline, CDR1 is MDHEN, CDR2 SYDVKM. The length of the CDR3 is 13 residues. CDR3 in amino acids: CASSLSGGYGYTF. The CDR3 DNA follows: TGTGCCAGCAGTTTATCCGGCGGATATGGCTACACCTTC.

The chain has TRBV19 and TRBJ2-3; 7 positions match TRBD1. This CDR3 comprises 16 residues. The V segment lost 3 bases and the J segment 3 bases; nucleotides outside the gene matches: 9. Germline CDR1 and CDR2: LNHDA and SQIVND (reference sequence). The CDR3: CASSMIGGISTDTQYF. The CDR3 DNA sequence: TGTGCCAGTAGTATGATAGGGGGCATAAGTACAGATACGCAGTATTTT. Looking up the rest from reference TRBV19 and TRBJ2-3 gives the full variable domain: DGGITQSPKYLFRKEGQNVTLSCEQNLNHDAMYWYRQDPGQGLRLIYYSQIVNDFQKGDIAEGYSVSREKKESFPLTVTSAQKNPTAFYLCASSMIGGISTDTQYFGPGTRLTVL.

V usage is TRBV7-2 and J usage is TRBJ1-5; D is undetermined. The V gene lost 3 bases and the J gene lost 9 bases, with 18 bases spanning the gap. This CDR3 region has 15 residues. Germline V gives CDR1 SGHTA, CDR2 FQGNSA. For the CDR3, the DNA is TGTGCCAGCAGCTTGGTCAGCAACCCGACACGGCCCCAGCATTTT. It yields the protein CASSLVSNPTRPQHF.

This chain joins TRBV30 and TRBJ1-1; 10 nucleotides agree with TRBD1. The CDR3 consists of 14 residues. Unmatched junction bases numbered 7, after V lost 3 bases and J lost 6 bases. In germline, CDR1 is GTSNPN, CDR2 SVGIG (reference sequence). The CDR3 coding sequence is TGTGCCTGGAGCGCCGGGACAGGGGCTTCTGAAGCTTTCTTT. It specifies CAWSAGTGASEAFF.

The genes are TRBV5-4 and TRBJ2-1; 9 bases fit TRBD2. Germline loops: CDR1 SGHNT, CDR2 YYREEE (reference sequence). This CDR3 region has 16 residues. The junction had 12 bases not matched to a gene; V was cut back by 3 bases and J by 8 bases. In DNA, the CDR3 is TGTGCCAGCAGCTGGGGTAGGGGCGGGAGGGCTTATGAGCAGTTCTTC. As protein: CASSWGRGGRAYEQFF.

This clone was found once. The rearrangement joins TRBV9 to TRBJ2-3, with D uncertain. CDR1 and CDR2 (germline): SGDLS, YYNGEE. Trimming removed 3 bases from V and 0 bases from J, with 14 bases in between. The CDR3 is made up of 16 amino acids. The CDR3, as DNA: TGTGCCAGCAGCGGCGGTTTTACCATAAGCACAGATACGCAGTATTTT. Translated: CASSGGFTISTDTQYF.

The V gene is TRBV11-2, the J gene TRBJ1-2; TRBD1 matches at 9 bases. J lost 2 bases, V lost 5 bases, and 12 bases had no gene match. The V gene's germline CDR1 is SGHAT and CDR2 FQNNGV. The CDR3 loop spans 17 amino acids. The CDR3 protein is CASSPNPGTGPNYGYTF. The CDR3 DNA is TGTGCCAGCAGCCCGAATCCCGGGACAGGGCCAAACTATGGCTACACCTTC.

The rearrangement links TRBV19 to TRBJ1-1; D may be TRBD1 (5 bases). V lost 5 bases and J lost 1, with 14 bases in between. This CDR3 has 15 amino acids. Germline V CDR1 and CDR2: LNHDA, SQIVND (reference sequence). The CDR3 region is CASSFEEGWNTEAFF. CDR3 coding DNA: TGTGCCAGTAGTTTCGAGGAGGGGTGGAACACTGAAGCTTTCTTT.